Following are 19 T cell receptor beta chains from one sample sequenced in a study of T cells in Graves' hyperthyroidism and ophthalmopathy. The CDR3 regions of TCR beta were amplified from RNA transcripts. In the first-round RT-PCR of the TCR CDR3, the HTBI primer set was used. TCRdb reprocessed the multiplex PCR reads with MiXCR, giving one entry per CDR3 protein. The sample gives 380,000 or so distinct CDR3 sequences, approximately 19% of which show up once; 3.7% is in the top ten. Input material: blood. The source of these receptors is a woman in her late teens or twenties with Graves' hyperthyroidism.

This clonotype was seen only a few times. The chain links TRBV5-1 to TRBJ1-3; D is perhaps TRBD1 (6 bases). This CDR3 is 16 amino acids long. Germline V lookup: CDR1 SGHRS, CDR2 YFSETQ. V shed 1 base and J shed 0 bases, with 11 bases lying between them. The CDR3 nucleotides read TGCGCCAGCAGCTTGACAGGGCACTCCTCTGGAAACACCATATATTTT. This codes for CASSLTGHSSGNTIYF.

This clonotype has a count of ten or more. The rearrangement joins TRBV6-1 to TRBJ2-7, with D tentatively TRBD1 (5 bases). With 4 bases removed from V and 3 bases from J, the gap between germline ends came to 16 bases. The CDR3 contains 15 residues. From germline, CDR1 is MNHNS and CDR2 SASEGT. CDR3 coding DNA: TGTGCCAGCAGTGTAGGGGAACCTTTAGTCTACGAGCAGTACTTC. As protein: CASSVGEPLVYEQYF.

The sample holds many counts of this clonotype. The chain links TRBV12-3 or TRBV12-4 to TRBJ2-5; a weak D match, TRBD2 (7 bases). The V gene lost 2 bases and the J gene lost 6 bases, with 19 bases spanning the gap. The CDR3 has 16 amino acids. CDR3 DNA: TGTGCCAGCAGTTTATGGGGGGGGCCAGGGTTGAAGACCCAGTACTTC. It yields the protein CASSLWGGPGLKTQYF.

This clonotype was observed a few times. The V gene is TRBV20-1, the J gene TRBJ2-4; D ambiguous. The length of the CDR3 is 16 residues. Trimming took 4 bases from V and 0 from J, leaving 16 bases between them. Germline CDR1 is DFQATT and CDR2 is SNEGSKA (reference sequence). The CDR3 DNA sequence: TGCAGTGCTAAGTTCCTTGGGTTTATAGCCAAAAACATTCAGTACTTC. Its translation is CSAKFLGFIAKNIQYF.

This clonotype was picked up a small number of times. This chain joins TRBV6-2 or TRBV6-3 and TRBJ2-5; TRBD1 or TRBD2 may be the D gene (5 bases each). This CDR3 is 18 amino acids long. The V gene lost 3 bases and the J gene lost 5 bases, with 25 bases spanning the gap. Germline V gene data show CDR1 as MNHEY and CDR2 as SVGEGT. The CDR3 region has the DNA TGTGCCAGCAGTTATTCAGCATTCGGGACGAGAGTTTTGGAGACCCAGTACTTC. Translated: CASSYSAFGTRVLETQYF.

Of note for this clonotype: A much larger clone lies one base from this, so it may be a read error. This rearrangement joins TRBV10-1 to TRBJ1-3, with D unclear. The CDR3 runs 15 residues. CDR1 and CDR2 from the germline V gene are WNHNN and SYGVQD (reference sequence). The CDR3 DNA reads TGCGCCAGCAGTCCATCGGGAGGAACTGGAGACACCATATATTTT. Translating gives CASSPSGGTGDTIYF.

This clonotype was recorded many times. This rearrangement joins TRBV5-1 to TRBJ2-7; D is unresolved. The CDR3 runs 17 residues. Trimming removed 0 bases from V and 1 base from J, with 17 bases in between. Germline V gene lookup returns CDR1 SGHRS and CDR2 YFSETQ. The CDR3 DNA is TGCGCCAGCAGCTTGGGAGTGACCCCCCGACCTTCCTACGAGCAGTACTTC. This sequence encodes CASSLGVTPRPSYEQYF.

This clonotype was seen ten or more times. The gene calls are TRBV12-3 or TRBV12-4 and TRBJ1-2; unclear D gene. The CDR3 has 14 residues. V shed 4 bases and J shed 0 bases, with 9 bases lying between them. This chain's CDR3 is CASSSGVANYGYTF. CDR3 coding DNA: TGTGCCAGCAGTTCAGGAGTAGCTAACTATGGCTACACCTTC.

Notes on this clonotype: At one of its ends the junction is not consistent with the germline gene, which may arise from a read error. The rearrangement uses TRBV5-8 and TRBJ2-7; possibly TRBD2 for D (7 bases). The CDR3 sequence is 14 residues long. CDR1 and CDR2 (germline): SGHTS, YDEGEE. The CDR3 sequence is CASNGGGGLYEQCF. CDR3 nucleotide sequence: TGTGCCAGCAACGGCGGGGGCGGGCTATACGAGCAGTGCTTC.

This clonotype was seen many times. The chain employs TRBV6-5 and TRBJ1-1; weak D call: TRBD1 (5 bases). This CDR3 region has 13 residues. The V gene's germline CDR1 is MNHEY and CDR2 SVGAGI. Trimming took off 6 bases at V and 4 bases at J, with 12 bases between the two ends. DNA of the CDR3: TGTGCCAGCAGCGCGACAGAGAGCACTGAAGCTTTCTTT. This translates into CASSATESTEAFF.

Many counts were recorded for this clonotype. The CDR3, as DNA: TGTGCCAGCAGTAGCAGGGGGGGACAAGAGACCCAGTACTTC. This encodes CASSSRGGQETQYF. The V call is TRBV12-3 or TRBV12-4, the J call TRBJ2-5; D is possibly TRBD1 or TRBD2 (7 bases each). V lost 5 bases to trimming and J lost 2 bases, with 12 bases between them. The CDR3 length is 14 residues.

The table lists this clonotype with many counts. The chain employs TRBV29-1 and TRBJ2-2; D call uncertain. V was cut by 1 base and J by 5 bases, with 5 bases left in between. This CDR3 comprises 12 residues. Germline V gene sequence: CDR1 SQVTM, CDR2 ANQGSEA. CDR3 residues: CSVEGLTGELFF. The CDR3 DNA sequence: TGCAGCGTTGAAGGCCTAACCGGGGAGCTGTTTTTT.

This clonotype was seen many times. V gene TRBV25-1 combines with J gene TRBJ1-1; no clear D. CDR3 size: 15 residues. Trimming took 3 bases from V and 4 from J, leaving 15 bases between them. Germline CDR1 reads MGHDK; CDR2 reads SYGVNS. CDR3 DNA: TGTGCCAGCAGTGATGGTGGGGTAAGGGCCACTGAAGCTTTCTTT. It specifies CASSDGGVRATEAFF.

This clonotype was seen many times. V and J are TRBV5-6 and TRBJ2-5; D assignment may be TRBD1 or TRBD2 (5 bases each). CDR3 length: 15 residues. Germline V CDR1 and CDR2: SGHDT, YYEEEE. The V gene lost 1 base and the J gene lost 5 bases, with 15 bases spanning the gap. CDR3 coding DNA: TGTGCCAGCAGCTTGAACGGGGCCGCTTACGAGACCCAGTACTTC. Translation gives CASSLNGAAYETQYF.

This clonotype came up many times. The chain has TRBV9 and TRBJ2-7, with D perhaps matching TRBD1 or TRBD2 (5 bases each). V was clipped by 3 bases and J by 1 base, with 17 bases between them. From germline, CDR1 is SGDLS and CDR2 YYNGEE. This CDR3 contains 16 residues. The CDR3 loop reads CASSASPGTASYEQYF. The CDR3 coding sequence is TGTGCCAGCAGCGCGAGCCCCGGGACGGCATCCTACGAGCAGTACTTC. Based on the CDR3 plus reference TRBV9 and TRBJ2-7, the full variable domain is DSGVTQTPKHLITATGQRVTLRCSPRSGDLSVYWYQQSLDQGLQFLIQYYNGEERAKGNILERFSAQQFPDLHSELNLSSLELGDSALYFCASSASPGTASYEQYFGPGTRLTVT.

This clonotype was counted at least ten times. The chain recombines TRBV7-9 with TRBJ2-4; D may be TRBD1 or TRBD2 (5 bases each). V lost 5 bases, J lost 8 bases, and 13 bases lay in between. The CDR3 is made up of 13 amino acids. The germline V gene has CDR1 SEHNR and CDR2 FQNEAQ (reference sequence). The CDR3 DNA sequence: TGTGCCAGCAGCAGAGGGGTGTGGGACATTCAGTACTTC. It specifies CASSRGVWDIQYF.

In its sample, this clonotype was seen many times. The chain joins TRBV28 to TRBJ1-2, with D perhaps matching TRBD1 (5 bases). The CDR3 contains 16 residues. Germline-derived CDR1 and CDR2 are MDHEN and SYDVKM. V was trimmed by 6 bases and J by 4 bases, leaving 21 bases between them. CDR3 in amino acids: CASRGGQGFGIYGYTF. The CDR3 DNA is TGTGCCAGCAGAGGAGGGCAGGGATTTGGCATCTATGGCTACACCTTC.

There are many counts of this clonotype. The chain uses TRBV12-3 or TRBV12-4 and TRBJ1-2; 9 bases fit TRBD1. J was trimmed by 7 bases and V by 5 bases; bases with no gene match: 8. The CDR3 consists of 14 residues. For the CDR3, the DNA is TGTGCCAGCAGTCTGGACAGGGGAAAGGGTGGCTACACCTTC. Protein: CASSLDRGKGGYTF.

This clonotype was observed many times. This chain uses TRBV12-3 or TRBV12-4 with TRBJ2-7, with 10 nucleotides matching TRBD2. The CDR3 is made up of 15 amino acids. Trimming took 5 bases from V and 1 from J; bases not matched to a gene: 5. This CDR3 reads CASSPGTSVSYEQYF. The CDR3 DNA follows: TGTGCCAGCAGTCCCGGGACTAGCGTTTCCTACGAGCAGTACTTC.